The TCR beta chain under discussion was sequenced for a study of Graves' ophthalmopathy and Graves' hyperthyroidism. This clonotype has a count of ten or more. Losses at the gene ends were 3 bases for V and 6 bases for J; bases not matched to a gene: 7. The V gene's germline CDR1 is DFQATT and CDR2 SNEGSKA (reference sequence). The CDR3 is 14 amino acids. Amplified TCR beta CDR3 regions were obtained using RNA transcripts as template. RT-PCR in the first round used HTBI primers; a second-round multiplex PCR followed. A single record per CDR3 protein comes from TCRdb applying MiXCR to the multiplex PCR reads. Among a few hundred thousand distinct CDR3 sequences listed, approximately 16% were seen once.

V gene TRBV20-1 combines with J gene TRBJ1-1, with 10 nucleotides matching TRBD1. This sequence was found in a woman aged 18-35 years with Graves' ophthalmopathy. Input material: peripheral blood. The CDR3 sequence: CSASRGQGEAEAFF. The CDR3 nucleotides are TGCAGTGCTAGCCGAGGACAGGGGGAGGCTGAAGCTTTCTTT.